One T cell receptor (beta chain) is described in this entry. Its antigen is unidentified. This CDR3 has 15 amino acids. Per the germline V gene, CDR1 is MNHEY and CDR2 is SVGAGI. Trimming shortened V by 2 bases and J by 0 bases, and 10 bases separated the two germline ends. Terminally differentiated effector memory CD45RA+ cells were excluded by CCR7 positive selection of CD45RO-negative cells. The data originate from a study of shared clonotypes between healthy human individuals. Whole-study results and caveats: A few donors had 4% to 5% of their naive CD4 clonotypes in common. Generation probabilities of non-shared clonotypes were lower (relative to those shared by all four donors). What rarefaction showed was incomplete sorted-subset sequencing despite large depth.

Some 30,000 T cell genomes, or 200 ng DNA, went into the sorted-subset replicate PCRs. TCRdb's table, derived via immunoSEQ multiplex PCR, lists solely in-frame clones and lacks some. Of fewer than 700,000 clones in the sample, 90% to 95% were seen once. This clonotype was sampled from a woman in her 30s in good health. The specimen sequenced was naive CD8+ T cells sorted from blood. The chain is built from TRBV6-5 and TRBJ1-1, with unresolved D. The CDR3 spells CASSYGKFMNTEAFF. CDR3 coding DNA: TGTGCCAGCAGTTACGGTAAATTCATGAACACTGAAGCTTTCTTT.